This T cell receptor beta chain derives from a study of memory CD4+ T cells and cytomegalovirus serostatus. Study-wide results and limits: Each of approximately 70 CMV-associated TCRbeta sequences occurred in one to five individuals.

Single viable CD3+CD4+CD8-CD45RO+ cells were sorted as the memory CD4+ T cells. Serum IgG to CMV pp150, pp28, p38 and p52 defined serostatus. A note on this clone: What it binds is not known.

Germline assignment: CDR1 KGHSH and CDR2 LQKENI. V lost 2 bases and J 4 bases, leaving 5 bases between the germline ends. This CDR3 is 12 amino acids long. Clones were read by immunoSEQ multiplex PCR, and TCRdb kept only the in-frame ones, dropping some. The table has roughly 56,000 clones, roughly 87% seen once; the top ten hold roughly 0.4%. The sequencing input was memory CD4+ T cells from blood. The sequence derives from an adult in good health and CMV-seronegative. V is TRBV18 and J is TRBJ1-2; D is ambiguous. CDR3 sequence reads: CASSPKGYGYTF. CDR3 nucleotide sequence: TGTGCCAGCTCACCAAAGGGCTATGGCTACACCTTC.